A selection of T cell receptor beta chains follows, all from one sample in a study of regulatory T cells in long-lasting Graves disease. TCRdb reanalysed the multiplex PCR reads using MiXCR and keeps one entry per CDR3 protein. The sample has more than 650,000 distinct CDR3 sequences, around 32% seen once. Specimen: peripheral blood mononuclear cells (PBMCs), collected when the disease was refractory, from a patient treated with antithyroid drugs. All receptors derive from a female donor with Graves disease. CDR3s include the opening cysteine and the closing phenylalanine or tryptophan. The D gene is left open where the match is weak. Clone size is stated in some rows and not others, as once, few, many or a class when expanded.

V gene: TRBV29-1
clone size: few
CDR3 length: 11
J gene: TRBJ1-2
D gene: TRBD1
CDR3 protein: CSGQGDYGYTF
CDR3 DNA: TGCAGCGGCCAGGGGGACTATGGCTACACCTTC

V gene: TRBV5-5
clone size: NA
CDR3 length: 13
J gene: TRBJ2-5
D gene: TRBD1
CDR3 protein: CAIEGDREETQYF
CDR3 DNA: TGTGCCATTGAGGGGGACAGGGAAGAGACCCAGTACTTC

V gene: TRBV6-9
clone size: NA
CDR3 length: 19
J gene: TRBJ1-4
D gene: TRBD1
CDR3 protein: CASSYPTGGFEATNEKLFF
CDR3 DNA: TGTGCCAGCAGTTACCCAACAGGGGGCTTCGAGGCAACTAATGAAAAACTGTTTTTT

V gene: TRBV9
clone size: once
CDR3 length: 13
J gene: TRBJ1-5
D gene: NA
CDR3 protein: CASAGPPGQPQHF
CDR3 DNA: TGTGCCAGCGCAGGTCCCCCCGGGCAGCCCCAGCATTTT

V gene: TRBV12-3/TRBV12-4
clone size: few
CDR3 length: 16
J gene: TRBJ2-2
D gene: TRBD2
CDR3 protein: CASRLLAGTLTGELFF
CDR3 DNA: TGTGCCAGCAGACTATTAGCGGGGACGCTCACCGGGGAGCTGTTTTTT

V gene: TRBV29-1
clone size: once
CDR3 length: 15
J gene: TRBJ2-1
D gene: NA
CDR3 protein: CSVDKGGGPGNEQFF
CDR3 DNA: TGCAGCGTTGATAAAGGGGGAGGGCCAGGGAATGAGCAGTTCTTC

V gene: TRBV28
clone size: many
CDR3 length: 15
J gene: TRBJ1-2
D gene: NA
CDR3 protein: CASSSSRQGRDGYTF
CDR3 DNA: TGTGCCAGCAGTTCCTCCCGGCAGGGTCGGGATGGCTACACCTTC

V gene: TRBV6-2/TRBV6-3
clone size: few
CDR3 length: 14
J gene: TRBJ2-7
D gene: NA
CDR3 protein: CASSYLGHLYEQYF
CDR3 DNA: TGTGCCAGCAGTTACCTTGGGCACCTCTACGAGCAGTACTTC

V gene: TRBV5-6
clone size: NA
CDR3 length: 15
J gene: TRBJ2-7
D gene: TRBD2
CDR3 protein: CASSWWGAGLGEQYF
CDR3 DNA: TGTGCCAGCAGCTGGTGGGGAGCGGGATTAGGGGAGCAGTACTTC

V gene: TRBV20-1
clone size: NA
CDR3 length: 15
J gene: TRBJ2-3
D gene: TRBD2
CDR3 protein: CSARDGEGSTDTQYF
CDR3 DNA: TGCAGTGCTAGAGATGGGGAGGGAAGCACAGATACGCAGTATTTT

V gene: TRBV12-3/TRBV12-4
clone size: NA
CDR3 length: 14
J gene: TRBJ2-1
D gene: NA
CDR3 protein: CASSLGWDYNEQFF
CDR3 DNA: TGTGCCAGCAGTTTGGGCTGGGACTACAATGAGCAGTTCTTC

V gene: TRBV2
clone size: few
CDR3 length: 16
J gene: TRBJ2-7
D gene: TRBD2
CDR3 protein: CASTNPLAGVGYEQYF
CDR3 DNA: TGTGCCAGCACCAATCCTCTAGCGGGAGTAGGATACGAGCAGTACTTC

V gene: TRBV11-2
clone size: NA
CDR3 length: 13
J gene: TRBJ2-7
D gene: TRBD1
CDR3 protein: CASSWDRDYEQYF
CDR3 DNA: TGTGCCAGCAGCTGGGACAGGGACTACGAGCAGTACTTC

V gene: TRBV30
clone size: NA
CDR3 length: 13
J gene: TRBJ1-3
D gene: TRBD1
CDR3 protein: CAHAGGIGSTIYF
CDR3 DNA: TGTGCCCACGCAGGGGGGATTGGAAGCACCATATATTTT

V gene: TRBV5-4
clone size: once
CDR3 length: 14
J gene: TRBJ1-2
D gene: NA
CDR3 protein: CASSLVGGLAGYTF
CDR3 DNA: TGTGCCAGCAGCTTGGTCGGGGGGCTTGCGGGCTACACCTTC